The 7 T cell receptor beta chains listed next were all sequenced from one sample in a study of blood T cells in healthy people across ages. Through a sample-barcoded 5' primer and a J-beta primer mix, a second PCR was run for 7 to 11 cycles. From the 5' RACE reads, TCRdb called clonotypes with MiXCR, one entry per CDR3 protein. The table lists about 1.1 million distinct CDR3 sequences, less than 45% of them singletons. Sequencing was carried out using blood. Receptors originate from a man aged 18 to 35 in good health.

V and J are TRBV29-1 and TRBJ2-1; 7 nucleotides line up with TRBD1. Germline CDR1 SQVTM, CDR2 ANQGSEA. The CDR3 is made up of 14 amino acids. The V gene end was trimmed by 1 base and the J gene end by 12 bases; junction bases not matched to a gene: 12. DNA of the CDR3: TGCAGCGTTGAAGGACAGGGTCCCCGTGGGGGGCAGTTCTTC. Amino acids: CSVEGQGPRGGQFF.

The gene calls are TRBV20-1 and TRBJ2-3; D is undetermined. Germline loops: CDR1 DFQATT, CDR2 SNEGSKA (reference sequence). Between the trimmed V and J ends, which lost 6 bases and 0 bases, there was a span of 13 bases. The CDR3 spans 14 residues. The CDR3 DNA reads TGCAGTGCCACAGAGGACGAAAGCACAGATACGCAGTATTTT. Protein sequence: CSATEDESTDTQYF.

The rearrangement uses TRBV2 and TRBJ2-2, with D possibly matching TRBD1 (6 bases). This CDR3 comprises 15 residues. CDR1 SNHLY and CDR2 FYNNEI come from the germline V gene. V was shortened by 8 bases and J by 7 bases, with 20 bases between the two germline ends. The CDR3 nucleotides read TGTGCCAGCCTCCACAGGGACATGTCGGACGGGGAGCTGTTTTTT. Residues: CASLHRDMSDGELFF. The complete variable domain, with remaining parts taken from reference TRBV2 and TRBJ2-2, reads EPEVTQTPSHQVTQMGQEVILRCVPISNHLYFYWYRQILGQKVEFLVSFYNNEISEKSEIFDDQFSVERPDGSNFTLKIRSTKLEDSAMYFCASLHRDMSDGELFFGEGSRLTVL.

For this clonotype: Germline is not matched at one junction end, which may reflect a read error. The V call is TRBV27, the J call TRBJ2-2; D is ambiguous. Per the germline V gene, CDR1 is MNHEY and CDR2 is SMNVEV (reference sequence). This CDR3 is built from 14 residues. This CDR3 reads CASSVSGRGGELFF. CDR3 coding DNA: TGTGCCAGCAGTGTATCGGGCCGAGGCGGGGAGCTGTTTTTT.

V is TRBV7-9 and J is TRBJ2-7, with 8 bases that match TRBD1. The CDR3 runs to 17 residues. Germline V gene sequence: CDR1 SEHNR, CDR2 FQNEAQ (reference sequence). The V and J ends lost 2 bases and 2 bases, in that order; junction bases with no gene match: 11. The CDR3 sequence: CASSLSAGGLNPYEQYF. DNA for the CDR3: TGTGCCAGCAGCTTATCGGCAGGGGGCCTAAATCCCTACGAGCAGTACTTC.

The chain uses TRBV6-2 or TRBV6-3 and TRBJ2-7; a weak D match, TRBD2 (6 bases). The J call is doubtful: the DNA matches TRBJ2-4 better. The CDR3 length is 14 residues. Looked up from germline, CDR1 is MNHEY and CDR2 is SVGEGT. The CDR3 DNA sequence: TGTGCCAGCAGTTACTCTCGGGGGTTGGACATTCAGTACTTC. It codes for CASSYSRGLDIQYF.

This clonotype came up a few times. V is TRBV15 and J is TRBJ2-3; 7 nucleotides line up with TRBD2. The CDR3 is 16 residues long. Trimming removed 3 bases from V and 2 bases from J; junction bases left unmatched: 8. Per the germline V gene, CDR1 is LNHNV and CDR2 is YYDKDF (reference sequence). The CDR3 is CATSRLASGYTDTQYF. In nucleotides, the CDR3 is TGTGCCACCAGCAGGCTGGCTAGCGGTTACACAGATACGCAGTATTTT.